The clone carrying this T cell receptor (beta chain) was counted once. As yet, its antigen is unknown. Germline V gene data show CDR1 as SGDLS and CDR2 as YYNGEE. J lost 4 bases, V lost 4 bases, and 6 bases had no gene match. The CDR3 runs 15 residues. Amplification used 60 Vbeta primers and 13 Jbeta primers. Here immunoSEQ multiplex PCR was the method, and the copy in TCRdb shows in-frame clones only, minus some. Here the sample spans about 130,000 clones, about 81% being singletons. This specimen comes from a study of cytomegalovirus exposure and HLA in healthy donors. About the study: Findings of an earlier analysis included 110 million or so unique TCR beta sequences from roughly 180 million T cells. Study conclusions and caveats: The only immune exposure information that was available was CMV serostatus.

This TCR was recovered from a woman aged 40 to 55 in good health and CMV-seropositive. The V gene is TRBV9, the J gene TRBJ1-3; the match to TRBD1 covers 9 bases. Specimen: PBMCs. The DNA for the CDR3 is TGTGCCAGCAGCTTAAGCGGGACAGGGGGAAACACCATATATTTT. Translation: CASSLSGTGGNTIYF.